This T cell receptor (beta chain) emerged from a study of Ad26.COV2.S vaccination and SARS-CoV-2 variants. Treatment given: 15 to 20 received Ad26.COV2.S at low or high dose, single or two shots; a few received placebo; per-sample allocation not given. Collection of the samples took place on day 63 after the first injection of vaccine or placebo. Germline lookup yields CDR1 SQVTM and CDR2 ANQGSEA. The CDR3 is 12 amino acids. Trimming removed 2 bases from V and 1 base from J, with 5 bases in between. Overall study results and limits: Analyses of TCR breadth and depth may have underestimated total T cell responses.

Clones were read by immunoSEQ multiplex PCR, and TCRdb kept only the in-frame ones, dropping some. This sample has about 680,000 clones, with around 92% found just once. Regarding this clone: Its antigen is still unknown.

This clonotype was sampled from a person between 18 and 59 years old who received the Ad26.COV2.S COVID-19 vaccine or a placebo. The sample here was peripheral blood, taken in a trial of Ad26.COV2.S vaccine versus placebo. This rearrangement joins TRBV29-1 to TRBJ2-5, with no clear D. The CDR3 loop reads CSVELGQETQYF. The CDR3, as DNA: TGCAGCGTTGAACTAGGCCAAGAGACCCAGTACTTC.